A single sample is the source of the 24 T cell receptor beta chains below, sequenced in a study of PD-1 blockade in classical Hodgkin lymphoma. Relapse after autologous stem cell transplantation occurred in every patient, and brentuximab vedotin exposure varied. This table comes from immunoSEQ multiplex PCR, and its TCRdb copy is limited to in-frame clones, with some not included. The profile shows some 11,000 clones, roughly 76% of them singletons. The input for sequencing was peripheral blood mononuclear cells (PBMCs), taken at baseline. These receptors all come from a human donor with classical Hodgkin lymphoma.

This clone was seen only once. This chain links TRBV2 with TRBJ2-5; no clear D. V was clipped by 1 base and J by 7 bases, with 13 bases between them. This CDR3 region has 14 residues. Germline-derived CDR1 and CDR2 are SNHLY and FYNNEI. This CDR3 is CASSEVGSWGTQYF. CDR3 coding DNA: TGTGCCAGCAGTGAAGTGGGTAGTTGGGGGACCCAGTACTTC.

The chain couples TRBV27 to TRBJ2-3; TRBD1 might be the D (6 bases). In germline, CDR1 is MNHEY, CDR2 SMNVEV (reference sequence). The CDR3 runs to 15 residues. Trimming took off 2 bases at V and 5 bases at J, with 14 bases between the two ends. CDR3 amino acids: CASSLAGAGLDTQYF. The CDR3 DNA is TGTGCCAGCAGTTTAGCAGGGGCCGGGTTAGATACGCAGTATTTT.

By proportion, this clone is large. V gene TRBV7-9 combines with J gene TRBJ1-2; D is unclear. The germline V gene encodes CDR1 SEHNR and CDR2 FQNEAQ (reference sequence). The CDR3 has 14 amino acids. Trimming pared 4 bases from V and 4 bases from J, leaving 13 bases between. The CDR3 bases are TGTGCCAGCAGCTCAACCCCCAGTTCCTATGGCTACACCTTC. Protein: CASSSTPSSYGYTF.

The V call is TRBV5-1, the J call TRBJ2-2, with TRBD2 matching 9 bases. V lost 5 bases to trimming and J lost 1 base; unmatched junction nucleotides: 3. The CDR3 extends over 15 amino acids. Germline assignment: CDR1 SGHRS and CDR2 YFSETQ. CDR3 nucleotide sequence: TGCGCCAGCAGTTTTAGCGGGGGGAACACCGGGGAGCTGTTTTTT. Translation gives CASSFSGGNTGELFF.

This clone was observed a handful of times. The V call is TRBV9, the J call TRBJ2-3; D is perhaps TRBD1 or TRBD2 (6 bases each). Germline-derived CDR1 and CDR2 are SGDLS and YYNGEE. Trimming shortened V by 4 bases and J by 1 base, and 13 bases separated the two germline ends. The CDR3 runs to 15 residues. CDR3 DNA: TGTGCCAGCAGCCCACGGGGGCGTGGCACAGATACGCAGTATTTT. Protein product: CASSPRGRGTDTQYF.

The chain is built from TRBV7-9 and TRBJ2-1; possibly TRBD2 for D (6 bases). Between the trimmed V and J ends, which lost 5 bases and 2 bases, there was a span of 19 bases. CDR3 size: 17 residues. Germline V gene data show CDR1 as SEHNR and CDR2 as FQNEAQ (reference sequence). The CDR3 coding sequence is TGTGCCAGCAGCATTAATCGGCGGGAAATCCCCTACAATGAGCAGTTCTTC. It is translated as CASSINRREIPYNEQFF.

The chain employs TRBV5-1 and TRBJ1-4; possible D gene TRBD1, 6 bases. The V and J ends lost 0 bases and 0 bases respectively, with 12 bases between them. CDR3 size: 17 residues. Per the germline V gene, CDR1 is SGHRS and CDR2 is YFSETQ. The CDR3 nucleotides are TGCGCCAGCAGCTTGGTGGGAAGGGGGTCAACTAATGAAAAACTGTTTTTT. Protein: CASSLVGRGSTNEKLFF.

The CDR3 region is CASKASGRGETQYF. CDR3 DNA: TGTGCCAGCAAAGCTAGCGGGAGGGGGGAGACCCAGTACTTC. The V and J genes are TRBV27 and TRBJ2-5; 12 positions agree with TRBD2. From germline, CDR1 is MNHEY and CDR2 SMNVEV (reference sequence). J lost 5 bases, V lost 7 bases, and 5 bases had no gene match. This CDR3 is built from 14 residues.

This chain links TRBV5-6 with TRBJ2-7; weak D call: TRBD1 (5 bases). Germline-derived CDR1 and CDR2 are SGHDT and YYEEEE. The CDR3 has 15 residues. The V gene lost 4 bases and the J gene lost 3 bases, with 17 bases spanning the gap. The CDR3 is CASSQILGRDYEQYF. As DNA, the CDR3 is TGTGCCAGCAGCCAGATATTGGGCAGGGACTACGAGCAGTACTTC.

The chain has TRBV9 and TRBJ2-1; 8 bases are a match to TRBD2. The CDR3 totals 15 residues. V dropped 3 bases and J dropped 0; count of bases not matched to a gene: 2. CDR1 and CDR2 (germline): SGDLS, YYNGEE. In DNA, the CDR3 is TGTGCCAGCAGCGCCAGCGGGAGCTCCTACAATGAGCAGTTCTTC. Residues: CASSASGSSYNEQFF.

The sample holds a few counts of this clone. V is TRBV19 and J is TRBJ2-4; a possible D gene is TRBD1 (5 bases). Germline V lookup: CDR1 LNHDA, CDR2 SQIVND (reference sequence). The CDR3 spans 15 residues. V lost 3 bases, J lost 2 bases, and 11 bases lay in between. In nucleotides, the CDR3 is TGTGCCAGTAGTATGCAGGGTGGAACCAAAAACATTCAGTACTTC. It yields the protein CASSMQGGTKNIQYF. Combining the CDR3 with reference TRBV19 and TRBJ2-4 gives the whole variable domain DGGITQSPKYLFRKEGQNVTLSCEQNLNHDAMYWYRQDPGQGLRLIYYSQIVNDFQKGDIAEGYSVSREKKESFPLTVTSAQKNPTAFYLCASSMQGGTKNIQYFGAGTRLSVL.

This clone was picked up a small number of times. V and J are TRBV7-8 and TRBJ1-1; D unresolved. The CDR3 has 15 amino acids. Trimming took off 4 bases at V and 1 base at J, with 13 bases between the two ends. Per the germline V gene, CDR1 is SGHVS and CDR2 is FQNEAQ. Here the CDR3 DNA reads TGTGCCAGCAGCTCACTCCTGGCGGGGAACACTGAAGCTTTCTTT. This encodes CASSSLLAGNTEAFF.

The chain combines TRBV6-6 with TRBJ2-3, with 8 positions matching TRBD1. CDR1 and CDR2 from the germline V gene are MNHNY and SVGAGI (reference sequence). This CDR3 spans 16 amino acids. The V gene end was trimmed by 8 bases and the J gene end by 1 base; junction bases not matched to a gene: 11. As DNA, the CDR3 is TGTGCCAGCGGGACCCAGGGGGCATGGGGCACAGATACGCAGTATTTT. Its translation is CASGTQGAWGTDTQYF.

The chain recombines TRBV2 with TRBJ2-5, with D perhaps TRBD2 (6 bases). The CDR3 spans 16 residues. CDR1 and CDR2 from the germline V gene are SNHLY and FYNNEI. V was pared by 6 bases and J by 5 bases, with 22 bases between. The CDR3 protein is CASRKDLDYAAETQYF. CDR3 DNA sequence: TGTGCCAGCAGAAAGGACCTGGACTACGCGGCGGAGACCCAGTACTTC.

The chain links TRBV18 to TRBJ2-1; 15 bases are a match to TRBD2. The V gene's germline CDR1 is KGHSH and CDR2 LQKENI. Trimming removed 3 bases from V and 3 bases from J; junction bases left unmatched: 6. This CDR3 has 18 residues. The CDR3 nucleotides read TGTGCCAGCTCACCCGGGACTAGCGGGAGGACAGTCTACAATGAGCAGTTCTTC. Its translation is CASSPGTSGRTVYNEQFF.

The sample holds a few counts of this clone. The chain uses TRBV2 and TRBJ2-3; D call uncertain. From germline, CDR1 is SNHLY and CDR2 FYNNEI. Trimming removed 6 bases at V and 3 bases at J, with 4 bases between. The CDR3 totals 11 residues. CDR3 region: CASRDTDTQYF. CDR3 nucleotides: TGTGCCAGCAGGGATACAGATACGCAGTATTTT. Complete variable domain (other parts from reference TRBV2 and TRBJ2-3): EPEVTQTPSHQVTQMGQEVILRCVPISNHLYFYWYRQILGQKVEFLVSFYNNEISEKSEIFDDQFSVERPDGSNFTLKIRSTKLEDSAMYFCASRDTDTQYFGPGTRLTVL.

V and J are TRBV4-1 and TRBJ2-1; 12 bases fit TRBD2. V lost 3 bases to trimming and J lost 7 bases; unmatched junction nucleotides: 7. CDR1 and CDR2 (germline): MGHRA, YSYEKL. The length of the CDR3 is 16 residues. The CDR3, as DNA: TGCGCCAGCAGCCATCCGGGACTAGCGGGTAGGAATGAGCAGTTCTTC. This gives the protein CASSHPGLAGRNEQFF.

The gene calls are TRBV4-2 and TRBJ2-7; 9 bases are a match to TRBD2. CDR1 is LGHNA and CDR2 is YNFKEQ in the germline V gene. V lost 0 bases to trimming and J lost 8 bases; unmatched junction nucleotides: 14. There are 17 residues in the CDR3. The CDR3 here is CASSQDNGLAPFRKQYF. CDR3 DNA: TGTGCCAGCAGCCAAGATAACGGACTAGCGCCCTTTAGGAAGCAGTACTTC.

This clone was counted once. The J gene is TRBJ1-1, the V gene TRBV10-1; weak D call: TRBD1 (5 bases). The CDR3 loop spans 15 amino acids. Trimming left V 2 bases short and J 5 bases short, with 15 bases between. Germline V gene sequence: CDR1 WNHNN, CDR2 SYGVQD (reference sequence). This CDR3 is CASSETGTSWTEAFF. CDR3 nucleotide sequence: TGCGCCAGCAGTGAGACCGGGACTTCTTGGACTGAAGCTTTCTTT.

CDR3 nucleotide sequence: TGTGCCAGCTCACTCTGGACAGATCAAGAGACCCAGTACTTC. The encoded protein is CASSLWTDQETQYF. The J gene is TRBJ2-5, the V gene TRBV18, with D perhaps TRBD1 (6 bases). The CDR3 is 14 residues long. V was shortened by 4 bases and J by 2 bases, with 11 bases between the two germline ends. Germline V lookup: CDR1 KGHSH, CDR2 LQKENI.

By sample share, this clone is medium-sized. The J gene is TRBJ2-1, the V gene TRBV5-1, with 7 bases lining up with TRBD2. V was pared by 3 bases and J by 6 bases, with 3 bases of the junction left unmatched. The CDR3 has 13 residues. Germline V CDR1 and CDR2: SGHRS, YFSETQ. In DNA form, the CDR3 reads TGCGCCAGCAGCTATGGCGGGAGCAATGAGCAGTTCTTC. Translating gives CASSYGGSNEQFF.

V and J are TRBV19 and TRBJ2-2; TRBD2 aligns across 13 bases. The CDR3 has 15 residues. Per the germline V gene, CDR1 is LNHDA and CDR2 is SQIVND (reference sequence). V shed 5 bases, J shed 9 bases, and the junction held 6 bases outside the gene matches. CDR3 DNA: TGTGCCAGTAGTCGGGGACTAGCGGGAAGATGGGAGCTGTTTTTT. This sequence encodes CASSRGLAGRWELFF.

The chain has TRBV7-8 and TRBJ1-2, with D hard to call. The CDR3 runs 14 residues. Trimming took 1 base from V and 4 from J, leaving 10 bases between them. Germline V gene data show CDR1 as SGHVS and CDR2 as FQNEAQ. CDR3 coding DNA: TGTGCCAGCAGCTTAGGGCAAACTGTCTATGGCTACACCTTC. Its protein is CASSLGQTVYGYTF.

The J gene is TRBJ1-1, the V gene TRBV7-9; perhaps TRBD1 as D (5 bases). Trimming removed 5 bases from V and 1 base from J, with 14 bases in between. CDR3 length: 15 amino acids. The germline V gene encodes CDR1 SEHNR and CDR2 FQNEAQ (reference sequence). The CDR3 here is CASSPWDGENTEAFF. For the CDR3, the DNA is TGTGCCAGCAGCCCTTGGGACGGGGAGAACACTGAAGCTTTCTTT.